Listed here is a single T cell receptor (beta chain). The data stem from a study of blood T cell repertoires in COVID-19. Study-level background: Material from acute and convalescent COVID-19 was sourced from the United States, Italy and Spain.

This CDR3 contains 15 residues. Germline lookup yields CDR1 KGHSH and CDR2 LQKENI. V lost 3 bases and J lost 0; bases outside the gene matches: 2. Profiling relied on immunoSEQ multiplex PCR, and the TCRdb table lists in-frame clones only, not all of them. The repertoire holds some 150,000 clones, with about nine tenths as singletons. Sequencing was done on a sample of peripheral blood. The chain joins TRBV18 to TRBJ2-1, with TRBD1 matching over 7 bases. The source is an older woman with acute or convalescent COVID-19. CDR3 nucleotide sequence: TGTGCCAGCTCACCTGACAGGGTCTCCTACAATGAGCAGTTCTTC. Translating it yields CASSPDRVSYNEQFF.